This T cell receptor (beta chain) emerged from a study of T cell repertoires in cytomegalovirus infection. The CDR3 spans 15 residues. The ends were cut back, 6 bases at V and 2 bases at J, with 16 bases in the middle. CDR1 and CDR2 from the germline V gene are DFQATT and SNEGSKA (reference sequence). TCRdb re-derived calls from the reads in MiXCR, one entry per CDR3 protein. The sample holds approximately 320,000 distinct CDR3 sequences, around 9.5% seen once. The gene calls are TRBV20-1 and TRBJ2-2; D might be TRBD1 or TRBD2, each matching 7 bases. The specimen was PBMCs. The TCR sequence derives from a human donor in good health (CMV status not recorded). Some clones in this sample may be carry-over from other donors' samples. In nucleotides, the CDR3 is TGCAGTGCCAGGGGGGGGGGTCCAAACACCGGGGAGCTGTTTTTT. It specifies CSARGGGPNTGELFF.